These 29 T cell receptor beta chains were sequenced from one sample in a study of T-cell reconstitution after alpha-beta-depleted transplantation in children. Construction of the TCRbeta library involved unique molecular identifiers. MiXCR, applied by TCRdb to the PCR reads, yields one record per CDR3 protein. The data contain some 340,000 distinct CDR3 sequences, around 10% of them singletons. The source was PBMCs from the stem cell graft donor, collected from the stem cell graft. The receptors come from a human donor who donated a stem cell graft to a child with acute lymphoblastic leukemia.

This clonotype was counted ten times or more. The rearrangement links TRBV29-1 to TRBJ1-1; D remains ambiguous. Germline V gene sequence: CDR1 SQVTM, CDR2 ANQGSEA. V lost 6 bases and J lost 3, with 17 bases in between. The CDR3 has 14 residues. CDR3 DNA sequence: TGCAGCGTCCCAACCGGGGTCCAGGACACTGAAGCTTTCTTT. It is translated as CSVPTGVQDTEAFF. The full variable domain, its missing parts supplied by reference TRBV29-1 and TRBJ1-1, is SAVISQKPSRDICQRGTSLTIQCQVDSQVTMMFWYRQQPGQSLTLIATANQGSEATYESGFVIDKFPISRPNLTFSTLTVSNMSPEDSSIYLCSVPTGVQDTEAFFGQGTRLTVV.

This clonotype occurred a few times. This chain joins TRBV5-1 and TRBJ1-2, with 9 bases that match TRBD1. Germline V gene sequence: CDR1 SGHRS, CDR2 YFSETQ. With 2 bases clipped from V and 7 bases from J, the junction kept 9 bases outside the gene matches. There are 15 residues in the CDR3. This chain's CDR3 is CASSLSPGQGAGYTF. In DNA form, the CDR3 reads TGCGCCAGCAGCTTATCGCCGGGACAGGGTGCTGGCTACACCTTC.

This clonotype was detected many times. The J gene is TRBJ1-1, the V gene TRBV12-3 or TRBV12-4; no reliable D call. Between the trimmed V and J ends, which lost 8 bases and 0 bases, there was a span of 13 bases. The CDR3 has 14 amino acids. CDR3 sequence reads: CASRYVRMNTEAFF. The CDR3 nucleotides read TGTGCCAGCCGGTACGTGCGGATGAACACTGAAGCTTTCTTT.

This clonotype appeared many times. The chain joins TRBV10-3 to TRBJ2-1; the match to TRBD2 covers 7 bases. V dropped 0 bases and J dropped 3; count of bases not matched to a gene: 5. The CDR3 spans 16 residues. The germline CDR1 and CDR2 sequences are ENHRY and SYGVKD. CDR3 DNA: TGTGCCATCAGTGAGTCGCGGGAGCTCCTCTACAATGAGCAGTTCTTC. Protein: CAISESRELLYNEQFF.

This clonotype was seen a handful of times. This chain uses TRBV11-2 with TRBJ1-3; possibly TRBD1 for D (5 bases). Trimming took 1 base from V and 4 from J, leaving 11 bases between them. From germline, CDR1 is SGHAT and CDR2 FQNNGV. The length of the CDR3 is 15 residues. CDR3 amino acids: CASSLVGTQGNTIYF. CDR3 coding DNA: TGTGCCAGCAGCTTAGTAGGGACTCAAGGAAACACCATATATTTT.

This rearrangement joins TRBV5-4 to TRBJ2-7; D might be TRBD2 (5 bases). Germline CDR1 SGHNT, CDR2 YYREEE (reference sequence). Between the trimmed V and J ends, which lost 4 bases and 6 bases, there was a span of 14 bases. The CDR3 covers 13 residues. DNA for the CDR3: TGTGCCAGCAGCCCTGGAGGCGTCCGCGAGCAGTACTTC. Its translation: CASSPGGVREQYF.

This clonotype was observed at least ten times. The CDR3 bases are TGTGCCAGCAGTTTTGCAGGGGGCGATAAATATGGCTACACCTTC. It encodes CASSFAGGDKYGYTF. J is TRBJ1-2 and V is TRBV28; 8 nucleotides agree with TRBD1. This CDR3 is 15 amino acids long. Unmatched junction bases numbered 8, after V lost 3 bases and J lost 5 bases. CDR1 is MDHEN, CDR2 SYDVKM, per germline.

In its sample, this clonotype was seen a few times. The rearrangement uses TRBV6-2 or TRBV6-3 and TRBJ2-1; TRBD2 aligns across 12 bases. J gave up 10 bases and V 5 bases, and 9 bases lay outside the gene matches. The CDR3 consists of 15 residues. Germline values: CDR1 MNHEY, CDR2 SVGEGT. This CDR3 is CASSGGTSGFLEQFF. As DNA, the CDR3 is TGTGCCAGCAGTGGTGGGACTAGCGGGTTCCTCGAGCAGTTCTTC.

This clonotype was detected a few times. The J gene is TRBJ2-2, the V gene TRBV12-3 or TRBV12-4; D might be TRBD2 (5 bases). This CDR3 has 15 amino acids. The V gene lost 7 bases and the J gene lost 4 bases, with 16 bases spanning the gap. CDR3 loop: CASTHTAGLTGELFF. CDR3 DNA: TGTGCCAGCACCCATACGGCGGGCCTCACCGGGGAGCTGTTTTTT.

This clonotype was detected many times. The rearrangement links TRBV12-3 or TRBV12-4 to TRBJ2-1; 8 bases map to TRBD2. Trimming cost V 2 bases and J 7 bases; bases outside gene matches: 7. The CDR3 is 15 amino acids. CDR3 coding DNA: TGTGCCAGCAGTTTATGGTTAGCGGGAAATAATGAGCAGTTCTTC. Protein product: CASSLWLAGNNEQFF.

This clonotype was recorded a few times. V usage is TRBV5-5 and J usage is TRBJ2-5, with 7 bases that match TRBD2. CDR3 length: 13 residues. V trimming: 3 bases; J trimming: 10 bases; junction bases outside the gene matches: 9. From germline, CDR1 is SGHKS and CDR2 YYEKEE (reference sequence). CDR3 in DNA: TGTGCCAGCAGCTCGGACATTCGCGGGAGCCAGTACTTC. It encodes CASSSDIRGSQYF.

The J gene is TRBJ2-3, the V gene TRBV4-2; D is uncertain. V was pared by 0 bases and J by 6 bases, with 7 bases between. Germline V lookup: CDR1 LGHNA, CDR2 YNFKEQ. This CDR3 contains 13 residues. The CDR3 region has the DNA TGTGCCAGCAGCCAAGAAGGGCCGGATACGCAGTATTTT. The encoded protein is CASSQEGPDTQYF.

The V gene is TRBV5-1, the J gene TRBJ2-1; the D is unclear. This CDR3 spans 15 amino acids. Germline CDR1 is SGHRS and CDR2 is YFSETQ. V was trimmed by 0 bases and J by 6 bases, leaving 13 bases between them. DNA for the CDR3: TGCGCCAGCAGCTTGGAGGCCGTGACCAGCAATGAGCAGTTCTTC. Protein sequence: CASSLEAVTSNEQFF.

The CDR3 region is CATSAQGITGELFF. Written as DNA, the CDR3 is TGTGCCACCAGTGCACAGGGAATCACCGGGGAGCTGTTTTTT. The chain recombines TRBV24-1 with TRBJ2-2, with D possibly TRBD1 on 6 matching bases. This CDR3 is 14 amino acids long. Germline V CDR1 and CDR2: KGHDR, SFDVKD. The ends were cut back, 5 bases at V and 4 bases at J, with 10 bases in the middle.

This clonotype was seen ten or more times. This chain connects TRBV2 to TRBJ1-1; D unclear. This CDR3 is 12 amino acids long. CDR1 is SNHLY and CDR2 is FYNNEI in the germline V gene. The V end was cut by 7 bases, the J end by 4 bases, with 10 bases between. The CDR3 nucleotides read TGTGCCAGCAACTTTAGGACCACTGAAGCTTTCTTT. Residues: CASNFRTTEAFF.

This clonotype was detected only a few times. The chain links TRBV20-1 to TRBJ2-7, with D perhaps matching TRBD1 (6 bases). The CDR3 has 13 residues. Germline assignment: CDR1 DFQATT and CDR2 SNEGSKA (reference sequence). Trimming removed 7 bases at V and 2 bases at J, with 15 bases between. CDR3: CSVSRTVTYEQYF. The CDR3, as DNA: TGCAGTGTCAGTAGGACAGTAACCTACGAGCAGTACTTC.

This clonotype was detected only a few times. The J gene is TRBJ2-3, the V gene TRBV25-1, with a possible D match to TRBD1 (5 bases). Germline V gene data show CDR1 as MGHDK and CDR2 as SYGVNS. V dropped 5 bases and J dropped 5 bases, with 8 bases sitting between them. This CDR3 has 12 residues. The CDR3 region is CASSTQGDTQYF. CDR3 nucleotides: TGTGCCAGCAGTACGCAGGGAGATACGCAGTATTTT.

This clonotype was picked up many times. This chain links TRBV10-3 with TRBJ2-7, with D tentatively TRBD1 (7 bases). Germline-derived CDR1 and CDR2 are ENHRY and SYGVKD. Trimming stripped 10 bases from V and 3 bases from J, with 19 bases between. The CDR3 spans 14 residues. The DNA for the CDR3 is TGTGCCAGCCAGGGGGGATCGCAAAACTACGAGCAGTACTTC. Residues: CASQGGSQNYEQYF.

There are a few counts of this clonotype. This chain uses TRBV19 with TRBJ2-2, with D maybe TRBD2 (6 bases). There are 12 residues in the CDR3. The germline V gene has CDR1 LNHDA and CDR2 SQIVND (reference sequence). The V gene lost 6 bases and the J gene lost 10 bases, with 12 bases spanning the gap. The CDR3 spells CASSPGVTELFF. CDR3 in DNA: TGTGCCAGTAGCCCGGGGGTAACGGAGCTGTTTTTT.

This chain uses TRBV6-1 with TRBJ2-2; D gene unclear. V shed 7 bases and J shed 7 bases, with 7 bases lying between them. Germline V gives CDR1 MNHNS, CDR2 SASEGT. This CDR3 region has 11 residues. The CDR3 sequence: CASIRVGELFF. CDR3 sequence (DNA): TGTGCCAGCATTAGGGTCGGGGAGCTGTTTTTT.

This clonotype was recorded at least ten times. The chain joins TRBV3-1 to TRBJ1-1, with D tentatively TRBD1 (6 bases). The CDR3 contains 15 residues. Germline V gives CDR1 LGHDT, CDR2 YNNKEL (reference sequence). Trimming removed 1 base at V and 1 base at J, with 10 bases between. CDR3 in amino acids: CASSQVGGANTEAFF. The CDR3, as DNA: TGTGCCAGCAGCCAAGTCGGGGGGGCGAACACTGAAGCTTTCTTT. Combining the CDR3 with reference TRBV3-1 and TRBJ1-1 gives the whole variable domain DTAVSQTPKYLVTQMGNDKSIKCEQNLGHDTMYWYKQDSKKFLKIMFSYNNKELIINETVPNRFSPKSPDKAHLNLHINSLELGDSAVYFCASSQVGGANTEAFFGQGTRLTVV.

This clonotype came up a few times. This rearrangement joins TRBV4-1 to TRBJ1-3, with D hard to call. The CDR3 totals 16 residues. Germline loops: CDR1 MGHRA, CDR2 YSYEKL. Trimming took off 0 bases at V and 0 bases at J, with 9 bases between the two ends. The CDR3 loop is CASSQDSTNSGNTIYF. The DNA for the CDR3 is TGCGCCAGCAGCCAAGACTCGACAAACTCTGGAAACACCATATATTTT.

The chain combines TRBV12-3 or TRBV12-4 with TRBJ2-3; D is unresolved. CDR3 length: 11 amino acids. V was trimmed by 6 bases and J by 11 bases, leaving 12 bases between them. CDR3 sequence: CASSPWVEQYF. In DNA form, the CDR3 reads TGTGCCAGCAGCCCTTGGGTTGAGCAGTATTTT.

The chain recombines TRBV4-1 with TRBJ2-7; D is possibly TRBD2 (5 bases). Germline V gives CDR1 MGHRA, CDR2 YSYEKL. This CDR3 has 16 residues. Trimming shortened V by 1 base and J by 0 bases, and 13 bases separated the two germline ends. The CDR3 DNA follows: TGCGCCAGCAGCCAAGGGACTTACCCGAGCTCCTACGAGCAGTACTTC. Amino acids: CASSQGTYPSSYEQYF.

This clonotype was recorded a few times. CDR3 DNA: TGCAGCGTCCTACGAGCGGGACCTCCCCGGAATGAGCAGTTCTTC. As protein: CSVLRAGPPRNEQFF. The chain has TRBV29-1 and TRBJ2-1; 7 positions match TRBD2. The CDR3 extends over 15 amino acids. Trimming removed 6 bases from V and 7 bases from J; junction bases left unmatched: 15. The germline CDR1 and CDR2 sequences are SQVTM and ANQGSEA.

The chain links TRBV15 to TRBJ2-3; a weak D match, TRBD1 (6 bases). This CDR3 spans 15 amino acids. Trimming stripped 2 bases from V and 1 base from J, with 10 bases between. CDR1 is LNHNV and CDR2 is YYDKDF in the germline V gene (reference sequence). The DNA for the CDR3 is TGTGCCACCAGCAGATCTCAGGGGCGCACAGATACGCAGTATTTT. Translating it yields CATSRSQGRTDTQYF. The full variable domain, its missing parts supplied by reference TRBV15 and TRBJ2-3, is DAMVIQNPRYQVTQFGKPVTLSCSQTLNHNVMYWYQQKSSQAPKLLFHYYDKDFNNEADTPDNFQSRRPNTSFCFLDIRSPGLGDTAMYLCATSRSQGRTDTQYFGPGTRLTVL.

The V and J genes are TRBV7-9 and TRBJ2-3; no clear D. V was shortened by 5 bases and J by 2 bases, with 11 bases between the two germline ends. This CDR3 comprises 14 residues. Per the germline V gene, CDR1 is SEHNR and CDR2 is FQNEAQ (reference sequence). The CDR3 coding sequence is TGTGCCAGCAGCCTGGACCTACCCACAGATACGCAGTATTTT. Translated, it gives CASSLDLPTDTQYF.

This clonotype was detected ten times or more. The chain's CDR3 is CAIRKGSSGNYEQYF. The CDR3 nucleotides read TGTGCCATCAGGAAAGGGTCTAGCGGAAACTACGAGCAGTACTTC. This chain connects TRBV10-3 to TRBJ2-7, with 7 bases identical to TRBD2. The V gene's germline CDR1 is ENHRY and CDR2 SYGVKD. The ends lost 6 bases at V and 3 bases at J; junction bases unmatched: 11. The CDR3 loop spans 15 amino acids.

The chain combines TRBV11-1 with TRBJ2-3; TRBD2 agrees at 15 bases. The CDR3 totals 19 residues. Germline V lookup: CDR1 SGHAT, CDR2 FQDESV (reference sequence). Trimming removed 1 base from V and 3 bases from J; junction bases left unmatched: 8. This chain's CDR3 is CASSLGTSGRAGPTDTQYF. The CDR3 DNA follows: TGTGCCAGCAGCTTAGGGACTAGCGGGAGGGCCGGCCCGACAGATACGCAGTATTTT. The full variable domain, in which reference TRBV11-1 and TRBJ2-3 provide the parts outside the CDR3, is EAEVAQSPRYKITEKSQAVAFWCDPISGHATLYWYRQILGQGPELLVQFQDESVVDDSQLPKDRFSAERLKGVDSTLKIQPAELGDSAMYLCASSLGTSGRAGPTDTQYFGPGTRLTVL.